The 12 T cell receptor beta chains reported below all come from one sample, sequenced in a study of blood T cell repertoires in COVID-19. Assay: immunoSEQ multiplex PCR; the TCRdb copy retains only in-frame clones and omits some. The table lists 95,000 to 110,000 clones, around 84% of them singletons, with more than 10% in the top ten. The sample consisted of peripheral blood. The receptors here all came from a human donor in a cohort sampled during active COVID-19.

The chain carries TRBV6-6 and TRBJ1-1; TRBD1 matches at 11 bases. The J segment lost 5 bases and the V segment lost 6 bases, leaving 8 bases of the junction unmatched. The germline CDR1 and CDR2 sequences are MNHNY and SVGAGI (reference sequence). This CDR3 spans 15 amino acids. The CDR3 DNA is TGTGCCAGCAGGAGGGGACAGGGGGAGAGGACTGAAGCTTTCTTT. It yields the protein CASRRGQGERTEAFF.

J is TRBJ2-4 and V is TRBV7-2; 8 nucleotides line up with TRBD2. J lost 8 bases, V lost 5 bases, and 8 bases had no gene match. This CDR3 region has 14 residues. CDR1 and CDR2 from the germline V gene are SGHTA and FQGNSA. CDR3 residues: CASSPTGGVDIQYF. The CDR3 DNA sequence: TGTGCCAGCAGCCCCACGGGGGGGGTTGACATTCAGTACTTC.

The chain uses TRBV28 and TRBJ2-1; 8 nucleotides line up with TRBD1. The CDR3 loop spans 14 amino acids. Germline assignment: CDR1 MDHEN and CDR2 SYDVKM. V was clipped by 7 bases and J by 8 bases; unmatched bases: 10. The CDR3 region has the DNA TGTGCCAGCAAAATTTTGGCAGGGGGCGATGAGCAGTTCTTC. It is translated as CASKILAGGDEQFF.

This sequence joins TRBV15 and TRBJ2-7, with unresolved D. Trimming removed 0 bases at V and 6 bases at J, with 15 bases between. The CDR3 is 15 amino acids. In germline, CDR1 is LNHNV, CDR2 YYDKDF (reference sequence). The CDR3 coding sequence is TGTGCCACCAGCAGAGATTTTGTGATCCCCAGCGAGCAGTACTTC. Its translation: CATSRDFVIPSEQYF.

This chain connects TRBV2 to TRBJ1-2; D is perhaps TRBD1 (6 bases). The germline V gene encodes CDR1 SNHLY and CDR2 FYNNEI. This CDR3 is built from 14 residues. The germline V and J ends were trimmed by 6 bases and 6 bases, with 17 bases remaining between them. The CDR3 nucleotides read TGTGCCAGCAGGGAGATTTTGGGGGCGGATGGCTACACCTTC. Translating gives CASREILGADGYTF.

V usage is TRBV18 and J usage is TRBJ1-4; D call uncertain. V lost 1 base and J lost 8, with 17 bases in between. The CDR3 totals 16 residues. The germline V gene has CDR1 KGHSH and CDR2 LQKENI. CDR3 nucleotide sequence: TGTGCCAGCTCACCACGTCAGGCAGCCTTTGGGGAAAAACTGTTTTTT. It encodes CASSPRQAAFGEKLFF.

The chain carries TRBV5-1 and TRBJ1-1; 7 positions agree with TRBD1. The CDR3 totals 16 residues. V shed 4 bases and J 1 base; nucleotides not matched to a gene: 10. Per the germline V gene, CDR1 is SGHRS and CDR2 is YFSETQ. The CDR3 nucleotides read TGCGCCAGCAGCGCGAGGACAGGTATATCGAACACTGAAGCTTTCTTT. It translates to CASSARTGISNTEAFF. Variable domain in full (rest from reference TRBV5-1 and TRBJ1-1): KAGVTQTPRYLIKTRGQQVTLSCSPISGHRSVSWYQQTPGQGLQFLFEYFSETQRNKGNFPGRFSGRQFSNSRSEMNVSTLELGDSALYLCASSARTGISNTEAFFGQGTRLTVV.

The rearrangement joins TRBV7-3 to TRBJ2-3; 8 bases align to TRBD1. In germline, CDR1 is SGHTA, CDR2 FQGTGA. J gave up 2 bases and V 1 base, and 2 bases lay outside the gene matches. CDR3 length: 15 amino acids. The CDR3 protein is CASSLKTGVTDTQYF. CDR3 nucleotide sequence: TGTGCCAGCAGCTTAAAGACAGGGGTCACAGATACGCAGTATTTT. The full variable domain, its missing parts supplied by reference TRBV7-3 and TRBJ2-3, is GAGVSQTPSNKVTEKGKYVELRCDPISGHTALYWYRQSLGQGPEFLIYFQGTGAADDSGLPNDRFFAVRPEGSVSTLKIQRTERGDSAVYLCASSLKTGVTDTQYFGPGTRLTVL.

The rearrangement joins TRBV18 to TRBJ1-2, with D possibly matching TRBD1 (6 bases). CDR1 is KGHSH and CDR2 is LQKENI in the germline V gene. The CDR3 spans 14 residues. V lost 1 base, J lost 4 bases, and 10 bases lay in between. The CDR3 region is CASSPRTDPYGYTF. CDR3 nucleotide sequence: TGTGCCAGCTCACCACGGACAGACCCCTATGGCTACACCTTC.

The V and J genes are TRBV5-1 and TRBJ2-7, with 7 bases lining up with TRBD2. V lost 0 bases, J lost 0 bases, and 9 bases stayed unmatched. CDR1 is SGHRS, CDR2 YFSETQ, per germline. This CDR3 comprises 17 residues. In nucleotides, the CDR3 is TGCGCCAGCAGCTTGGAGGCGGGACTAACGAGCTCCTACGAGCAGTACTTC. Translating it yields CASSLEAGLTSSYEQYF.

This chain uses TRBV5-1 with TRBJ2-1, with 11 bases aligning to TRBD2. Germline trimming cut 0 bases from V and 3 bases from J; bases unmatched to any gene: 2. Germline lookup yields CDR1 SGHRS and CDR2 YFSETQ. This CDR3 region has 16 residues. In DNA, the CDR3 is TGCGCCAGCAGCTTGGGACTAGCGGGGAACTACAATGAGCAGTTCTTC. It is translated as CASSLGLAGNYNEQFF.

CDR3 region: CASSLVGAGGLKETQYF. Here the CDR3 DNA reads TGTGCCAGCAGCTTGGTTGGGGCAGGGGGTTTGAAAGAGACCCAGTACTTC. The chain uses TRBV7-3 and TRBJ2-5; 7 positions match TRBD1. CDR1 and CDR2 (germline): SGHTA, FQGTGA. V was clipped by 3 bases and J by 3 bases; unmatched bases: 13. There are 17 residues in the CDR3.